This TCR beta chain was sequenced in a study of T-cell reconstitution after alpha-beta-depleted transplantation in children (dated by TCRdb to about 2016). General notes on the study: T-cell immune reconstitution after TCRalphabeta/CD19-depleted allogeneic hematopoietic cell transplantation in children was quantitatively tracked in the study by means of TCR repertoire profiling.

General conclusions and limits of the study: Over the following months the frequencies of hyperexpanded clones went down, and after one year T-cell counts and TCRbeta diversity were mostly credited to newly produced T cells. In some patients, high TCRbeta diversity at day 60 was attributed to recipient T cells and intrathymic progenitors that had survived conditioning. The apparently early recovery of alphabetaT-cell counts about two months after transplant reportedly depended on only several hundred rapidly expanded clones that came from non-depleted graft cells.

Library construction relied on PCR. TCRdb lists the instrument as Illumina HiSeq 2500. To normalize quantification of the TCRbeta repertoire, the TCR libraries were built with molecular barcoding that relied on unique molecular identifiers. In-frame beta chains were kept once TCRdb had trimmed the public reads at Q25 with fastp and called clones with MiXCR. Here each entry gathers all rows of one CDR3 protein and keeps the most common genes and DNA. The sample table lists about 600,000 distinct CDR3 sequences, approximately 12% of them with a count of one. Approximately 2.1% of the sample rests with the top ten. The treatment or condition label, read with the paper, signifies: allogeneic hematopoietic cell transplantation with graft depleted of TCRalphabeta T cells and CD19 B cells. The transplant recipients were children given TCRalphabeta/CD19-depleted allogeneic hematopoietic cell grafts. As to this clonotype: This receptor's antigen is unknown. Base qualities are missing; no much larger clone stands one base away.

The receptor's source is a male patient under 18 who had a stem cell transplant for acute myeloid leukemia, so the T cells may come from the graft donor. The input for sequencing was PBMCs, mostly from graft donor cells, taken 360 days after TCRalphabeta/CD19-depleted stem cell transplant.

Here the CDR3 is given as CASSQDRLAGIDTQYF. The DNA sequence is given as TGCGCCAGCAGCCAAGATAGACTAGCGGGCATAGATACGCAGTATTTT. The chain is encoded by TRBV4-3 joined to TRBJ2-3; the central 10 bases match TRBD2. In the germline V gene, CDR1 corresponds to LGHNA and CDR2 to YSLEER. The CDR3 sequence holds 16 residues, the cysteine and phenylalanine included. The CDR3 DNA has 48 bases and is translated from base 1. V lost 0 bases and J lost 5 bases, and the count of bases not matched to a germline gene is 5.